Reported below is one T cell receptor (beta chain). These data originate in a study of T cell responses to AZD1222 COVID-19 vaccine. Using immunoSEQ multiplex PCR, the repertoire was profiled, and TCRdb retains in-frame clones only, with some absent. The repertoire holds more than 100,000 clones, with nearly 90% as singletons. The sequence was obtained from an adult in good health. The specimen comprised peripheral blood, sampled on day 0 of AZD1222 vaccination.

The CDR3 loop reads CASRGQLNTEAFF. The CDR3 bases are TGTGCCAGCAGGGGACAGTTGAACACTGAAGCTTTCTTT. The V call is TRBV7-8, the J call TRBJ1-1, with 7 bases that match TRBD1. The CDR3 has 13 residues. The germline V gene has CDR1 SGHVS and CDR2 FQNEAQ. V trimming: 6 bases; J trimming: 0 bases; junction bases outside the gene matches: 1.